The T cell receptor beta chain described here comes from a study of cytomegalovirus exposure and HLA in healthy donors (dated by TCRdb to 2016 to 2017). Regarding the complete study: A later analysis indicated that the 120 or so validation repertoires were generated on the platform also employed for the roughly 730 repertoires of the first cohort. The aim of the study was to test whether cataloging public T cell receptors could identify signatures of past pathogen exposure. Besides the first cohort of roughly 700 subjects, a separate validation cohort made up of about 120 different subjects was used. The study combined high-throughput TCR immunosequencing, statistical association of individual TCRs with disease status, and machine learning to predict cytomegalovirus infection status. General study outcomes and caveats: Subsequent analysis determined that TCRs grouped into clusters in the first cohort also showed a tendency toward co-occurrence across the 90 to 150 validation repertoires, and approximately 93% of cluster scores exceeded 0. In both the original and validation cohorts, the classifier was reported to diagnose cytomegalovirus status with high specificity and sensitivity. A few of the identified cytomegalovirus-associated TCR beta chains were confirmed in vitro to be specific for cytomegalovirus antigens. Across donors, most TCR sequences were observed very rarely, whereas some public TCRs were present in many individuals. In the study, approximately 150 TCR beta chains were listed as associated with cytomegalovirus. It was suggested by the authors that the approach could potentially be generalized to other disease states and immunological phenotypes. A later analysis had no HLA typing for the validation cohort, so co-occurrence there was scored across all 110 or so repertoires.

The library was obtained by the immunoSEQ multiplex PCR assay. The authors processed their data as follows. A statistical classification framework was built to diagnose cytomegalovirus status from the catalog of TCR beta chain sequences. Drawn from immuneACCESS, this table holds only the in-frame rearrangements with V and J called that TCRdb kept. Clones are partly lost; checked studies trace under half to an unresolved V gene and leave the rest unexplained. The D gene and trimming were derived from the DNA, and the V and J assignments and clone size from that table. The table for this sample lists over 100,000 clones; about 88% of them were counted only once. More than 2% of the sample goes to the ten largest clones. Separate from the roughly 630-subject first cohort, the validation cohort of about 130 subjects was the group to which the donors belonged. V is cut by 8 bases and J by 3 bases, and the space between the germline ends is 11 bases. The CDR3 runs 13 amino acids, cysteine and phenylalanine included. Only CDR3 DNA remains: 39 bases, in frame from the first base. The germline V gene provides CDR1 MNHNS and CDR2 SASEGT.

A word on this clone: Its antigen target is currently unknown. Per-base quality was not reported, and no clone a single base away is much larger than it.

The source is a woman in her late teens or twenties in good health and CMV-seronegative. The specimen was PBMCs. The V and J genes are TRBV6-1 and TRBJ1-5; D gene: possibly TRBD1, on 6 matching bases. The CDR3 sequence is CASARGDNQPQHF. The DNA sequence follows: TGTGCCAGCGCCAGGGGTGACAATCAGCCCCAGCATTTT.